The sequence of this T cell receptor beta chain was determined in a study of T cells in Graves' hyperthyroidism and ophthalmopathy. Study observations and caveats: Most clonotypes expanded in thyroid above 0.001 were likewise present in blood.

At least ten counts were recorded for this clonotype. Its antigen is still unknown. Not enrolled were patients with uncontrolled infection, other autoimmune disease, pregnancy or lactation. Using RNA transcripts as the source, TCR beta CDR3 regions were amplified. First-round RT-PCR of the TCR CDR3 relied on the HTBI primer set. MiXCR, run by TCRdb on the multiplex PCR reads, gives a single entry per CDR3 protein. In the table there are about 560,000 distinct CDR3 sequences, 16% of which are singletons. This TCR came from a woman younger than 30 with Graves' hyperthyroidism. The sequenced material came from blood.

The CDR3 sequence: CASGGALSGSSTDTQYF. CDR3 in DNA: TGTGCCAGCGGCGGTGCCCTAAGTGGGTCTAGCACAGATACGCAGTATTTT. The gene calls are TRBV2 and TRBJ2-3; D unresolved. The length of the CDR3 is 17 residues. V lost 8 bases, J lost 0 bases, and 21 bases lay in between. CDR1 is SNHLY, CDR2 FYNNEI, per germline.